Detailed here is one TCR beta chain. Its antigen is still unknown. The source of the sample is a study of cytotoxic CD8 clonotypes in ibrutinib-treated CLL. Study context: Patients: over 9 relapsed/refractory, more than 14 treatment-naive, some 18 IGHV unmutated.

The table came from immunoSEQ multiplex PCR; TCRdb's copy has only in-frame clones and leaves some out. The sample records 160,000 or so clones, about 88% being singletons. The junction had 4 bases not matched to a gene; V was cut back by 2 bases and J by 4 bases. Germline CDR1 is ENHRY and CDR2 is SYGVKD. The CDR3 consists of 15 residues. Study-level findings and limits: At progression, clonality fell back toward baseline after rising at ibrutinib response. Progressing patients had sampling times that differed from those of sustained-remission patients. Clonality correlated strongly with circulating CD8+ T cells and exceeded age-matched healthy donors at baseline.

The receptor was isolated from a human donor with chronic lymphocytic leukemia. The chain employs TRBV10-3 and TRBJ1-2, with 10 positions matching TRBD1. The sequenced sample was PBMCs, obtained at disease progression, from a patient treated with ibrutinib. The CDR3 sequence is CAISEGQGVFYGYTF. CDR3 DNA sequence: TGTGCCATCAGTGAGGGACAGGGGGTCTTCTATGGCTACACCTTC.